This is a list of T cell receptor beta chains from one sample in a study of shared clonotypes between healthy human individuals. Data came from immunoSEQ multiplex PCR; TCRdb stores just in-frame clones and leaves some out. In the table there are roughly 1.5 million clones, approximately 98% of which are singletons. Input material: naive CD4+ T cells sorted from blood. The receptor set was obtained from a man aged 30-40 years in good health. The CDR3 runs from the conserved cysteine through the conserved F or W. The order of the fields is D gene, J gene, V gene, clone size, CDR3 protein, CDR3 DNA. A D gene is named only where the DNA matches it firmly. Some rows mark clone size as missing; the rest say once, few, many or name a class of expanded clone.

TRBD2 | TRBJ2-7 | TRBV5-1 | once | CASSLPLLAGAYEQYF | TGCGCCAGCAGCTTGCCTCTACTAGCGGGCGCCTACGAGCAGTACTTC
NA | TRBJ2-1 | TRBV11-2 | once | CASSLGLVVEQFF | TGTGCCAGCAGCTTAGGACTAGTTGTTGAGCAGTTCTTC
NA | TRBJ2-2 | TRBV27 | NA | CASSSQRSSGELFF | TGTGCCAGCAGTTCACAGAGGTCGTCCGGGGAGCTGTTTTTT
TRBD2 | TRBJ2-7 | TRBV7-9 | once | CASSRTSGYGEQYF | TGTGCCAGCAGCCGGACTAGCGGATATGGCGAGCAGTACTTC
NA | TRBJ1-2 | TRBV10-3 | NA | CAISVSGVPDYGYTF | TGTGCCATCAGTGTTTCCGGGGTACCGGACTATGGCTACACCTTC
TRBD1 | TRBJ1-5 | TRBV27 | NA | CASSLSGRGLNQPQHF | TGTGCCAGCAGTTTATCGGGCAGGGGGCTGAATCAGCCCCAGCATTTT
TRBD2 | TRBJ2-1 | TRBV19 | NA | CASSIILVGGIYNEQFF | TGTGCCAGTAGTATAATCCTTGTCGGGGGGATATACAATGAGCAGTTCTTC
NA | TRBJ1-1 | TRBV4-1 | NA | CASSQPGTSPKGGEAFF | TGCGCCAGCAGCCAACCCGGGACGAGTCCCAAGGGGGGTGAAGCTTTCTTT
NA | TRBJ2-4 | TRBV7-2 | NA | CASKSRRSHANIQYF | TGTGCCAGCAAAAGTCGGAGGTCTCATGCAAACATTCAGTACTTC
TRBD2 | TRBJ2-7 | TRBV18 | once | CASSPRLAGDNEQYF | TGTGCCAGCTCACCAAGACTAGCGGGAGATAACGAGCAGTACTTC
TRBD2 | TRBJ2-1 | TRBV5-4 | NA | CASSFPGTIYNEQFF | TGTGCCAGCAGCTTTCCAGGGACTATTTACAATGAGCAGTTCTTC
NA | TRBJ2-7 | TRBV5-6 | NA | CASSLYLAGQGYEQYF | TGTGCCAGCAGCTTGTATTTAGCGGGACAGGGCTACGAGCAGTACTTC
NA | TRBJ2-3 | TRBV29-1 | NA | CSGARQSSTDTQYF | TGCAGCGGGGCCCGCCAATCTAGCACAGATACGCAGTATTTT
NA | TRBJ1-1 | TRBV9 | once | CASSVSSNTEAFF | TGTGCCAGCAGCGTAAGCAGCAACACTGAAGCTTTCTTT
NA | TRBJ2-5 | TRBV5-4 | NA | CASSFARSETQYF | TGTGCCAGCAGCTTCGCTCGGTCGGAGACCCAGTACTTC
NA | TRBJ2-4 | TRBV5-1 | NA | CASSLELAHIQYF | TGCGCCAGCAGCTTGGAACTAGCCCACATTCAGTACTTC
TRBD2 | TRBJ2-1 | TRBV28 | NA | CASSRDLAGVNEQFF | TGTGCCAGCAGTCGGGACCTAGCGGGAGTGAATGAGCAGTTCTTC
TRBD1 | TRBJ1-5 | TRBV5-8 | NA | CASSPWTGGSGNQPQHF | TGTGCCAGCAGCCCTTGGACAGGGGGTAGCGGCAATCAGCCCCAGCATTTT
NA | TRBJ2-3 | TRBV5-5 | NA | CASSPPSPPTQYF | TGTGCCAGCAGCCCCCCTTCCCCTCCTACGCAGTATTTT
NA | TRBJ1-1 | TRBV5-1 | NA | CASSLALVNTEAFF | TGCGCCAGCAGCTTGGCTCTTGTGAACACTGAAGCTTTCTTT
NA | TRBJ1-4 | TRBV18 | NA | CASSRGGRGSEKLFF | TGTGCCAGCTCACGAGGCGGGAGGGGCTCCGAAAAACTGTTTTTT
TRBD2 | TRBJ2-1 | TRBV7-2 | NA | CASSSPSRGTSYEQFF | TGTGCCAGCAGCTCCCCCTCCCGCGGGACTAGCTACGAGCAGTTCTTC
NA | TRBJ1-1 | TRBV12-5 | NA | CASGLVTGLNTEAFF | TGTGCTAGTGGTTTGGTAACAGGGTTGAACACTGAAGCTTTCTTT
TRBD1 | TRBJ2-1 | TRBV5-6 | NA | CASSLWDRAYNEQFF | TGTGCCAGCAGCTTGTGGGACAGGGCCTACAATGAGCAGTTCTTC
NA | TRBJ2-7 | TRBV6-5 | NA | CASSPPGGGGYEQYF | TGTGCCAGCAGCCCTCCGGGAGGGGGCGGCTACGAGCAGTACTTC
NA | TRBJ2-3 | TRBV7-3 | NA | CASSFQGGGTDTQYF | TGTGCCAGCAGCTTTCAAGGGGGTGGGACAGATACGCAGTATTTT
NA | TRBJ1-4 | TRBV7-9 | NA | CASSSTGLNEKLFF | TGTGCCAGCAGCTCCACGGGGCTTAATGAAAAACTGTTTTTT
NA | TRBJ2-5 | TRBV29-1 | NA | CSVIAGTAQETQYF | TGCAGCGTCATTGCCGGGACGGCCCAAGAGACCCAGTACTTC
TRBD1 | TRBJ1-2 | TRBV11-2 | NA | CASSLKTGGNYGYTF | TGTGCCAGCAGCTTAAAGACAGGGGGCAACTATGGCTACACCTTC
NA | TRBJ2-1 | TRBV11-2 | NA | CASSLLRGSSYNEQFF | TGTGCCAGCAGCTTACTAAGGGGCTCCTCCTACAATGAGCAGTTCTTC
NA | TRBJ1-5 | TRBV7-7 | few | CASSARPGQPQHF | TGTGCCAGCAGCGCCAGACCCGGCCAGCCCCAGCATTTT
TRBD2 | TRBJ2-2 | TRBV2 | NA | CASVLALAGPNTGELFF | TGTGCCAGCGTGCTGGCACTAGCGGGCCCGAACACCGGGGAGCTGTTTTTT
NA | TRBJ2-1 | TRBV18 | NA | CASSPGEAVYNEQFF | TGTGCCAGCTCACCTGGTGAGGCCGTATACAATGAGCAGTTCTTC
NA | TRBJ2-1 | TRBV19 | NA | CASSISYNEQFF | TGTGCCAGTAGTATTTCCTACAATGAGCAGTTCTTC
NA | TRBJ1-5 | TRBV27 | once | CASSLYRGPGNQPQHF | TGTGCCAGCAGTTTATATCGGGGCCCTGGCAATCAGCCCCAGCATTTT
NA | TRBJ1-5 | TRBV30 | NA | CAWSPSGPVWGNTEYSNQPQHF | TGTGCCTGGAGTCCCTCGGGCCCGGTGTGGGGAAATACTGAATATAGCAATCAGCCCCAGCATTTT
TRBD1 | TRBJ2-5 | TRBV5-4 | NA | CASSFTGGEETQYF | TGTGCCAGCAGCTTTACAGGGGGCGAAGAGACCCAGTACTTC
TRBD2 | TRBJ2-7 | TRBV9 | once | CASSVSGASYEQYF | TGTGCCAGCAGCGTCAGCGGGGCTTCCTACGAGCAGTACTTC
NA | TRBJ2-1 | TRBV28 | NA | CASSPTWNNEQFF | TGTGCCAGCAGTCCAACTTGGAACAATGAGCAGTTCTTC
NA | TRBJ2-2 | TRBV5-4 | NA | CASSPEQARELFF | TGTGCCAGCAGCCCCGAGCAGGCGAGGGAGCTGTTTTTT
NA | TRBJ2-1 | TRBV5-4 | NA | CASSLAGAAGTNEQFF | TGTGCCAGCAGCTTGGCCGGGGCCGCGGGGACCAATGAGCAGTTCTTC
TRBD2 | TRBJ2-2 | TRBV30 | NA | CAWSVLAGAAGELFF | TGTGCCTGGAGTGTACTGGCGGGAGCGGCCGGGGAGCTGTTTTTT
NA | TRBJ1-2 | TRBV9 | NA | CASSARETNYGYTF | TGTGCCAGCAGCGCCCGGGAGACCAACTATGGCTACACCTTC
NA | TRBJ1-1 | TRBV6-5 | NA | CASSRDVRNTEAFF | TGTGCCAGCAGCAGGGACGTTAGGAACACTGAAGCTTTCTTT
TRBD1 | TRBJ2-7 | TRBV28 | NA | CASSLFGGQGLSSYF | TGTGCCAGCAGTTTGTTTGGTGGACAGGGGTTAAGTTCGTACTTC
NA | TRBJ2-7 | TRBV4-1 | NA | CASSQVGRAYEQYF | TGCGCCAGCAGCCAAGTGGGGCGGGCCTACGAGCAGTACTTC
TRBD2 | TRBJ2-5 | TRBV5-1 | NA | CASSHSGRSETQYF | TGCGCCAGCAGTCACAGCGGGAGGTCGGAGACCCAGTACTTC
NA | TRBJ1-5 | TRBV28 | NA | CASGLLLGQPQHF | TGTGCCAGCGGGCTACTCCTGGGTCAGCCCCAGCATTTT
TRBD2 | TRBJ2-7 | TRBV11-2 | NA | CASSSLAGEAEQYF | TGTGCCAGCAGCTCACTAGCGGGAGAGGCCGAGCAGTACTTC
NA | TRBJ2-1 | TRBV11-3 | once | CASSLSTMEYNEQFF | TGTGCCAGCAGTCTATCGACGATGGAATACAATGAGCAGTTCTTC
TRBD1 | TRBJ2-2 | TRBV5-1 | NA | CASSWTGRNTGELFF | TGCGCCAGCAGCTGGACAGGGCGGAACACCGGGGAGCTGTTTTTT
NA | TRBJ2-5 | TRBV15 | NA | CATRKERGWEETQYF | TGTGCCACCAGAAAGGAGCGCGGCTGGGAAGAGACCCAGTACTTC
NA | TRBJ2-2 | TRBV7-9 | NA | CASMRTEAPTGELFF | TGTGCCAGCATGAGGACAGAAGCACCGACCGGGGAGCTGTTTTTT
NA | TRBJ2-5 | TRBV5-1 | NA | CASSLVGSQETQYF | TGCGCCAGCAGCTTGGTTGGTTCGCAAGAGACCCAGTACTTC
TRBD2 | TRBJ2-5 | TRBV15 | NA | CATSRLAGAGETQYF | TGTGCCACCAGTAGACTAGCGGGAGCTGGAGAGACCCAGTACTTC
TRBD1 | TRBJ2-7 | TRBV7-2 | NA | CASTLDRGRAEQYF | TGTGCCAGCACCCTGGACAGGGGGCGCGCCGAGCAGTACTTC
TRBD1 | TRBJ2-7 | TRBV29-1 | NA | CSVEPRGRDEQYF | TGCAGCGTTGAACCCAGGGGGCGAGACGAGCAGTACTTC